These 9 T cell receptor beta chains share one sample of origin, sequenced in a study of control samples from healthy donors and cancer patients. Only in-frame clones appear in the TCRdb table, and some are missing; sequencing was by immunoSEQ multiplex PCR. The sample has around 58,000 clones, about 96% seen once. Specimen: blood. Every receptor here comes from a young woman in good health.

The chain has TRBV3-1 (or the pseudogene TRBV3-2) and TRBJ1-4; tentative D call: TRBD1 (6 bases). Trimming removed 4 bases at V and 0 bases at J, with 15 bases between. The CDR3 totals 17 residues. Germline assignment: CDR1 LGHDT and CDR2 YNNKEL (reference sequence). CDR3 in DNA: TGTGCCAGCAGCCCGTCACAGGGATTTGCAACTAATGAAAAACTGTTTTTT. As protein: CASSPSQGFATNEKLFF.

This clone was counted a single time. The chain is built from TRBV4-3 and TRBJ1-4; 8 bases match TRBD1. CDR3 length equals 15 residues. The V gene end was trimmed by 1 base and the J gene end by 7 bases; junction bases not matched to a gene: 5. Looked up from germline, CDR1 is LGHNA and CDR2 is YSLEER. CDR3 coding DNA: TGCGCCAGCAGCCAAGGGCAGGGGGCAAGTGAAAAACTGTTTTTT. Translating it yields CASSQGQGASEKLFF.

The chain joins TRBV6-5 to TRBJ1-6; TRBD1 might be the D (6 bases). The germline V gene encodes CDR1 MNHEY and CDR2 SVGAGI. The CDR3 runs to 13 residues. V lost 6 bases, J lost 13 bases, and 16 bases lay in between. CDR3 bases: TGTGCCAGCAGCGGACAGCCGGTCGAGCCCCTCCACTTT. Its protein product is CASSGQPVEPLHF.

This chain uses TRBV6-1 with TRBJ2-7, with D unclear. The V end was cut by 1 base, the J end by 5 bases, with 15 bases between. The germline gives CDR1 MNHNS, CDR2 SASEGT. The CDR3 totals 15 residues. The CDR3 sequence is CASSEGDGSSHEQYF. The CDR3 bases are TGTGCCAGCAGTGAAGGGGATGGTAGTTCCCACGAGCAGTACTTC.

V usage is TRBV29-1 and J usage is TRBJ2-3, with D uncertain. CDR3 length: 12 residues. The V gene lost 5 bases and the J gene lost 2 bases, with 8 bases spanning the gap. Looked up from germline, CDR1 is SQVTM and CDR2 is ANQGSEA. This CDR3 reads CSVKYNTDTQYF. The CDR3, as DNA: TGCAGCGTTAAGTACAACACAGATACGCAGTATTTT.

The rearrangement uses TRBV6-6 and TRBJ2-1, with TRBD1 as a possible D gene (5 bases). The CDR3 has 15 residues. V was shortened by 2 bases and J by 8 bases, with 16 bases between the two germline ends. Germline assignment: CDR1 MNHNY and CDR2 SVGAGI (reference sequence). DNA of the CDR3: TGTGCCAGCAGTTACCGTGGTGCAGGGTCGGATGAGCAGTTCTTC. This encodes CASSYRGAGSDEQFF.

The V and J genes are TRBV7-6 and TRBJ1-2; D perhaps matches TRBD1 (6 bases). CDR3 length: 16 amino acids. V lost 4 bases and J 3 bases, leaving 18 bases between the germline ends. CDR1 SGHVS and CDR2 FNYEAQ come from the germline V gene. The CDR3, as DNA: TGTGCCAGCAGCTCCCCGGGGGCGACGGGGGACTATGGCTACACCTTC. Amino acid sequence: CASSSPGATGDYGYTF. Looking up the rest from reference TRBV7-6 and TRBJ1-2 gives the full variable domain: GAGVSQSPRYKVTKRGQDVALRCDPISGHVSLYWYRQALGQGPEFLTYFNYEAQQDKSGLPNDRFSAERPEGSISTLTIQRTEQRDSAMYRCASSSPGATGDYGYTFGSGTRLTVV.

The chain has TRBV7-9 and TRBJ2-2; 9 bases line up with TRBD2. Germline-derived CDR1 and CDR2 are SEHNR and FQNEAQ (reference sequence). Losses at the gene ends were 1 base for V and 10 bases for J; bases not matched to a gene: 10. The CDR3 has 16 residues. The CDR3 region has the DNA TGTGCCAGCAGCTTAGTGGTAGCGGGGGACCTCGTGGAGCTGTTTTTT. Translating gives CASSLVVAGDLVELFF.

The V call is TRBV19, the J call TRBJ1-5; 8 positions match TRBD1. V gave up 1 base and J gave up 4 bases; unmatched junction bases: 6. CDR1 is LNHDA, CDR2 SQIVND, per germline (reference sequence). The CDR3 runs to 16 residues. DNA for the CDR3: TGTGCCAGTAGTATAGTGAAGGGGGACAGGAATCAGCCCCAGCATTTT. Protein: CASSIVKGDRNQPQHF.